Below are 11 T cell receptor beta chains sequenced from a single sample in a study of monozygotic twins with inflammatory bowel disease. Each CDR3 protein gets one entry in TCRdb, which reprocessed the 5' RACE reads and gives no DNA. This table lists 300,000 to 450,000 distinct CDR3 sequences. Sequencing was performed on blood. The source of these receptors is a human donor with ulcerative colitis or Crohn's disease, or a healthy co-twin of an affected twin (not recorded which).

The chain joins TRBV5-1 to TRBJ1-3; TCRdb's assignment of TRBD1 cannot be checked, as there is no DNA. The CDR3 is 15 residues long. In germline, CDR1 is SGHRS, CDR2 YFSETQ. This CDR3 reads CASRSSGTVGNTIYF. The whole variable domain, filled in from reference TRBV5-1 and TRBJ1-3, reads KAGVTQTPRYLIKTRGQQVTLSCSPISGHRSVSWYQQTPGQGLQFLFEYFSETQRNKGNFPGRFSGRQFSNSRSEMNVSTLELGDSALYLCASRSSGTVGNTIYFGEGSWLTVV.

The chain couples TRBV7-9 to TRBJ1-2. Germline lookup yields CDR1 SEHNR and CDR2 FQNEAQ (reference sequence). CDR3 size: 17 residues. The CDR3 loop is CASSSVRSRDSNYGYTF.

The chain joins TRBV7-9 to TRBJ2-7; TCRdb outputs TRBD1, but without DNA this stays unchecked. CDR3 size: 12 residues. Germline V gene sequence: CDR1 SEHNR, CDR2 FQNEAQ (reference sequence). CDR3 sequence: CASSSGGSEQYF.

V is TRBV20-1 and J is TRBJ1-1; with no DNA, the TCRdb D assignment of TRBD1 cannot be verified. CDR3 length: 12 residues. CDR1 DFQATT and CDR2 SNEGSKA come from the germline V gene (reference sequence). The CDR3: CSAWGRGLEAFF.

The J gene is TRBJ1-1, the V gene TRBV19; TCRdb's D call, TRBD1, is unchecked because there is no DNA. This CDR3 has 16 amino acids. Germline loops: CDR1 LNHDA, CDR2 SQIVND (reference sequence). The CDR3 is CASSPRQGDMNTEAFF.

V usage is TRBV5-1 and J usage is TRBJ2-1; TCRdb's D gene call, TRBD2, goes unchecked for lack of DNA. CDR3 length: 15 amino acids. The germline gives CDR1 SGHRS, CDR2 YFSETQ. CDR3 sequence reads: CASSLERAEDNEQFF.

V and J are TRBV29-1 and TRBJ2-4; there is no DNA to check the TCRdb D call of TRBD1. The CDR3 totals 15 residues. The V gene's germline CDR1 is SQVTM and CDR2 ANQGSEA. CDR3 amino acids: CSAEPGQGAKNIQYF.

The V gene is TRBV6-2 or TRBV6-3, the J gene TRBJ2-7; there is no DNA to check the TCRdb D call of TRBD2. Germline loops: CDR1 MNHEY, CDR2 SVGEGT. The CDR3 covers 16 residues. CDR3: CASTAVGGTMASEQYF.

The chain recombines TRBV18 with TRBJ2-7. The CDR3 loop spans 14 amino acids. Germline values: CDR1 KGHSH, CDR2 LQKENI. CDR3: CASSPKVSSYEQYF.

V usage is TRBV28 and J usage is TRBJ1-1; TCRdb's D call, TRBD1, is unchecked because there is no DNA. Germline CDR1 is MDHEN and CDR2 is SYDVKM. The CDR3 runs 14 residues. CDR3 in amino acids: CASKQGKMNTEAFF. Full variable domain (rest looked up from reference TRBV28 and TRBJ1-1): DVKVTQSSRYLVKRTGEKVFLECVQDMDHENMFWYRQDPGLGLRLIYFSYDVKMKEKGDIPEGYSVSREKKERFSLILESASTNQTSMYLCASKQGKMNTEAFFGQGTRLTVV.

The chain couples TRBV7-2 to TRBJ2-4; TCRdb indicates TRBD2, and absent DNA this call remains unverified. Germline V CDR1 and CDR2: SGHTA, FQGNSA. There are 16 residues in the CDR3. CDR3 sequence reads: CASSSREAGTKNIQYF.